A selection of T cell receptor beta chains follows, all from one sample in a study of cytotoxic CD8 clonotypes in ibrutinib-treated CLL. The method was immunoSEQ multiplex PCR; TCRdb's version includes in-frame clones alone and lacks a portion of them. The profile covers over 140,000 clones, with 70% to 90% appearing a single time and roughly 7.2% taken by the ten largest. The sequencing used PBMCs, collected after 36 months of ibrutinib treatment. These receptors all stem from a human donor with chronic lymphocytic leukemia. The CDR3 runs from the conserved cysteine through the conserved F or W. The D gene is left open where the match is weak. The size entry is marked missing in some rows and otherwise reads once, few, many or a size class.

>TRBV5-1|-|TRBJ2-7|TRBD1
TGCGCCAGCAGCCCCGGGACAGGGTGGTACGAGCAGTACTTC
CASSPGTGWYEQYF
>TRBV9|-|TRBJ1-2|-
TGTGCCAGCAGCTCCCGACCGACAGTACTTAGGCCCAACTATGGCTACACCTTC
CASSSRPTVLRPNYGYTF
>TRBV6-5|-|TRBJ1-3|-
TGTGCCAGCAGGCAAAGCTCTGGAAACACCATATATTTT
CASRQSSGNTIYF
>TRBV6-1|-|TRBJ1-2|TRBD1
TGTGCCAGCAGGGACAGGGCCTATGGCTACACCTTC
CASRDRAYGYTF
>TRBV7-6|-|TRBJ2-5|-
TGTGCCAGCAGCCCCCTGGGGGGACACCATCCAACAGAGACCCAGTACTTC
CASSPLGGHHPTETQYF
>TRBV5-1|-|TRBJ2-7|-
TGCGCCAGCAGCTCGGGGGGCCTAACCTACGAGCAGTACTTC
CASSSGGLTYEQYF
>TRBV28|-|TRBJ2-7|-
TGTGCCAGCAGTTCCCAGGTCGGTATCGGTGGCGAGCAGTACTTC
CASSSQVGIGGEQYF
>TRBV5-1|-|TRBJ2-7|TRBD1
TGCGCCAGCAGCCTACTTGCTAAGGGGGCGGAGCAGTACTTC
CASSLLAKGAEQYF
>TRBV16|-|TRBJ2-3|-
TGTGCCAGCAGCCAGGATGGGAATACGCAGTATTTT
CASSQDGNTQYF
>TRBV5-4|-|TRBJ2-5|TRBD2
TGTGCCAGCAGCTTGGGGCTAGCGGGAGGATCTCCCCAAGAGACCCAGTACTTC
CASSLGLAGGSPQETQYF
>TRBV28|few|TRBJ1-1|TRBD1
TGTGCCAGCAGTGCCGGACAGGGGGACACTGAAGCTTTCTTT
CASSAGQGDTEAFF
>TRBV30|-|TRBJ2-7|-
TGTGCCTGGACTGAACAGCCCCCCGAGCAGTACTTC
CAWTEQPPEQYF
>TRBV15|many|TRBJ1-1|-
TGTGCCACCAGCAGAGATAAAATCAGGGGACAATTCTTGTTT
CATSRDKIRGQFLF
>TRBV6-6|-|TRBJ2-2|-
TGTGCCAGCAGTCTGGGCCCGAACACCGGGGAGCTGTTTTTT
CASSLGPNTGELFF
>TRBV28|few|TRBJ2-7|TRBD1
TGTGCCAGCAGTTTATTTGGGACAGTCCACGAGCAGTACTTC
CASSLFGTVHEQYF
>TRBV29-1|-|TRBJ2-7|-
TGCAGCGTTTTACAAGGGAACTACGAGCAGTACTTC
CSVLQGNYEQYF
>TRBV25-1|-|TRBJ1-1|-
TGTGCCAGCTTCCAACAGGGAAACACTGAAGCTTTCTTT
CASFQQGNTEAFF
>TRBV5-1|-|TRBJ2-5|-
TGCGCCAGCAGCTTTGCAGGGTTGGCGCAAGAGACCCAGTACTTC
CASSFAGLAQETQYF
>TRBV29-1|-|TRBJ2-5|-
TGCAGCCTGTCGAAGACAGGGAGGTCGGAGACCCAGTACTTC
CSLSKTGRSETQYF
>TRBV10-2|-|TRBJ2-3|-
TGCGCCAGCAGTGAAACTTCCATTACAGATACGCAGTATTTT
CASSETSITDTQYF
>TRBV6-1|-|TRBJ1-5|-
TGTGCCAGCACCGCGACAGCTGCCGGACAGCCCCAGCATTTT
CASTATAAGQPQHF
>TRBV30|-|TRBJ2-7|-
TGTGCCTGGGGAGATCCGGGAAGCTACGAGCAGTACTTC
CAWGDPGSYEQYF
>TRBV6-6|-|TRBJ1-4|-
TGTGCCAGCAGCTTAACTGGACGGAGCAGTAATGAAAAACTGTTTTTT
CASSLTGRSSNEKLFF
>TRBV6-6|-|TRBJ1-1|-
TGTGCCAGCAGTTACTCAACGCCGAACACTGAAGCTTTCTTT
CASSYSTPNTEAFF
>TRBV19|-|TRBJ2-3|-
TGTGCCAGTAGTATAGGTCGAGCGGCCCCGCGGGATACGCAGTATTTT
CASSIGRAAPRDTQYF
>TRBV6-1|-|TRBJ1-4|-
TGTGCCAGCATTTGGGGGGGAGGGAATGAAAAACTGTTTTTT
CASIWGGGNEKLFF
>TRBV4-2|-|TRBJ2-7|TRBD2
TGTGCCAGCAGCCCCGGGACTAGCGGCACCTACGAGCAGTACTTC
CASSPGTSGTYEQYF
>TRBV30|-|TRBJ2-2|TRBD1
TGTGCCTGGAACCCGGGACAGGTGAACACCGGGGAGCTGTTTTTT
CAWNPGQVNTGELFF
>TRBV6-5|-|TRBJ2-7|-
TGTGCCAGCAGTTACAGGCAGGGGTACGAGCAGTACTTC
CASSYRQGYEQYF
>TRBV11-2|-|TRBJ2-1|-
TGTGCCAGCAGCTCTGAATCCTCCGGGCAGTTCTTC
CASSSESSGQFF
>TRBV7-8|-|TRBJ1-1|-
TGTGCCAGCAGCGCGTCGAGGATGAACACTGAAGCTTTCTTT
CASSASRMNTEAFF
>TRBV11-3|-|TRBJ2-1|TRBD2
TGTGCCAGCAGCTTAGCACTAGCGGGAGATAATGAGCAGTTCTTC
CASSLALAGDNEQFF
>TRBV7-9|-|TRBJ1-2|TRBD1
TGTGCCAGCAGCCCCCCGCCTAGGGACAGGGTCGTGACGAACTATGGCTACACCTTC
CASSPPPRDRVVTNYGYTF
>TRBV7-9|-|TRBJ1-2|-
TGTGCCAGCAGCCCTTGGACAGCCATCCATGGCTACACCTTC
CASSPWTAIHGYTF
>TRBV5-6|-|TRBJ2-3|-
TGTGCCAGCAGTTTCCCACCTATGGGGGTTAGCACAGATACGCAGTATTTT
CASSFPPMGVSTDTQYF
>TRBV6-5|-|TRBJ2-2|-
TGTGCCAGCAGTCCGGAGGGTTGGGAGCTGTTTTTT
CASSPEGWELFF
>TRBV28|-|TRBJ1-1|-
TGTGCCAGCAGTCCCGGATATCGGACTGAAGCTTTCTTT
CASSPGYRTEAFF
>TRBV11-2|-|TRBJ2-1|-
TGTGCCAGCAGCCCAGTTGGGAATGAGCAGTTCTTC
CASSPVGNEQFF
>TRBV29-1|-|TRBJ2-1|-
TGCAGCGTTCGGGTTTTGGATTATGAGCAGTTCTTC
CSVRVLDYEQFF
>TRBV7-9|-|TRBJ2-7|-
TGTGCCAGCAGCCAACAGGGATACGAGCAGTACTTC
CASSQQGYEQYF
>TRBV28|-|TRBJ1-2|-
TGTGCCACCGATACAATTAACTATGGCTACACCTTC
CATDTINYGYTF
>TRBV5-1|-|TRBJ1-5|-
TGCGCCAGCAGCTTGGAAGGATATAGCAATCAGCCCCAGCATTTT
CASSLEGYSNQPQHF
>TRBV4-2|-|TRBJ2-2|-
TGTGCCAGCAGCCAACACCGGGACTTTAACACCGGGGAGCTGTTTTTT
CASSQHRDFNTGELFF
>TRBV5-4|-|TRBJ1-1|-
TGTGCCAGCAGCACAGGACGGCTGGCTGAAGCTTTCTTT
CASSTGRLAEAFF
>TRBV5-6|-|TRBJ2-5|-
TGTGCCAGCAGCTACGGGGTAGGACCACAAGAGACCCAGTACTTC
CASSYGVGPQETQYF
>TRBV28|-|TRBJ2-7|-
TGTGCCAGCAGCCTAGCCGATTCCGGGACACCCTCCTACGAGCAGTACTTC
CASSLADSGTPSYEQYF
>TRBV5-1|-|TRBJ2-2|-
TGCGCCAGCAGCTTGTACGGAGGGACGGGTACCGGGGAGCTGTTTTTT
CASSLYGGTGTGELFF
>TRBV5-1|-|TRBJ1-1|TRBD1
TGCGCCAGCAGCGACCAGGGGGCTGGGAACACTGAAGCTTTCTTT
CASSDQGAGNTEAFF